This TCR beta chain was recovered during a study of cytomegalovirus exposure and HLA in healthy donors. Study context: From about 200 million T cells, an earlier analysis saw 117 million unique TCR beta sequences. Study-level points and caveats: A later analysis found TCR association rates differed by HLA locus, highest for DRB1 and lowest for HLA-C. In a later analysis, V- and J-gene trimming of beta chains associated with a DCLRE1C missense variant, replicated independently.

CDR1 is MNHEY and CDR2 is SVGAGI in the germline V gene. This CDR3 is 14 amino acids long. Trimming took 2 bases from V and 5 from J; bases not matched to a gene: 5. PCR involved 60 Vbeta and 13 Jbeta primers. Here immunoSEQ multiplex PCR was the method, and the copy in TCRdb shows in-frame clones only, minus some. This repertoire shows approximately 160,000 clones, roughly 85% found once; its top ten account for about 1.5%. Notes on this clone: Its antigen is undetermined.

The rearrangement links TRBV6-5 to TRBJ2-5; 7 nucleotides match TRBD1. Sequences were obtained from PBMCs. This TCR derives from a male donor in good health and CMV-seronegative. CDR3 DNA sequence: TGTGCCAGCAGTTACAGTACGACAGGGGAGACCCAGTACTTC. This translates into CASSYSTTGETQYF.